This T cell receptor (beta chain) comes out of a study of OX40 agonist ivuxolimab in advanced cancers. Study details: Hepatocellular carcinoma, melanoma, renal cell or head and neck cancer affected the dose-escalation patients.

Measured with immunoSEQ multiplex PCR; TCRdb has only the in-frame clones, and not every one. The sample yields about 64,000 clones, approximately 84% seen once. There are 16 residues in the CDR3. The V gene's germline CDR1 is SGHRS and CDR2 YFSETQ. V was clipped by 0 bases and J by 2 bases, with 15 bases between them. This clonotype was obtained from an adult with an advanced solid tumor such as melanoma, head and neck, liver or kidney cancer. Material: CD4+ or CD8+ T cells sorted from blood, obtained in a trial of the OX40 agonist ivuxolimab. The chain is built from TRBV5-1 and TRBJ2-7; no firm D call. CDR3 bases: TGCGCCAGCAGCTTGGGCTCTCCCCCTGGAGCCTACGAGCAGTACTTC. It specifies CASSLGSPPGAYEQYF.